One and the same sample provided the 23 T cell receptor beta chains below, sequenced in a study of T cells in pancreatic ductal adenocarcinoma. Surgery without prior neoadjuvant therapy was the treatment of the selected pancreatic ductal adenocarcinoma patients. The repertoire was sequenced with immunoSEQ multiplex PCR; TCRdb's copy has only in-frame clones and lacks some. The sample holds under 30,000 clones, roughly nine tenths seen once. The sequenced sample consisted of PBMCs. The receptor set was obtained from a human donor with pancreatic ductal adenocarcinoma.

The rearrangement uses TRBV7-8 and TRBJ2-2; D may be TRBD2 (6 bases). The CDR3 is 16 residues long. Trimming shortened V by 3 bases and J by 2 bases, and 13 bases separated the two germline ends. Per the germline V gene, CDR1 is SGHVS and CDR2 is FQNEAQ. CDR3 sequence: CASSFTGAGNTGELFF. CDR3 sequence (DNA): TGTGCCAGCAGCTTCACGGGAGCGGGCAACACCGGGGAGCTGTTTTTT.

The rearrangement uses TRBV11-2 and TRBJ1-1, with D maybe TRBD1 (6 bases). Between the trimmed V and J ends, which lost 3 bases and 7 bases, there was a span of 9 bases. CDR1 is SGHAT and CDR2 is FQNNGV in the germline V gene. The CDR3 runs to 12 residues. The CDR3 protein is CASSLRGGEAFF. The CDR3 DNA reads TGTGCCAGCAGCTTGAGGGGGGGTGAAGCTTTCTTT.

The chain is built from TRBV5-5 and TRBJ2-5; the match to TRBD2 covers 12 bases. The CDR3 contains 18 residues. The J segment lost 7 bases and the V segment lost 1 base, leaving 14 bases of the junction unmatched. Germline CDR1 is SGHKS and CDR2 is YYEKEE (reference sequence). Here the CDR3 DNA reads TGTGCCAGCAGCTTGTGGCTAGCGGGAGGGCCGGGGTCAGTGACCCAGTACTTC. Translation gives CASSLWLAGGPGSVTQYF.

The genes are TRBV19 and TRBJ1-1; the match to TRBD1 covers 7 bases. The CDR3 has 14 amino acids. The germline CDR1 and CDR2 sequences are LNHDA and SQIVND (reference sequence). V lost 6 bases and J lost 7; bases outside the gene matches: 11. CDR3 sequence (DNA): TGTGCCAGTAGGTCGACAGGGTTGGTAGTTGAAGCTTTCTTT. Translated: CASRSTGLVVEAFF.

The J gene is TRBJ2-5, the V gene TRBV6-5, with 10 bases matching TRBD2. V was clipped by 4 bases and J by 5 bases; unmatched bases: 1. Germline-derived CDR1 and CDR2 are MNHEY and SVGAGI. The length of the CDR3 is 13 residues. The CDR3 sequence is CASSSGLAETQYF. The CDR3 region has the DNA TGTGCCAGCAGTTCGGGACTAGCGGAGACCCAGTACTTC.

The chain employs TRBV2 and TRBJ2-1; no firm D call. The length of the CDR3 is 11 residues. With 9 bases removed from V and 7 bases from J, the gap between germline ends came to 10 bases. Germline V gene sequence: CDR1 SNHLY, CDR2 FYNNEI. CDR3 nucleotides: TGTGCCAGGCTCGGTAGGAATGAGCAGTTCTTC. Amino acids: CARLGRNEQFF. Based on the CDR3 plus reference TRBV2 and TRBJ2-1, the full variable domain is EPEVTQTPSHQVTQMGQEVILRCVPISNHLYFYWYRQILGQKVEFLVSFYNNEISEKSEIFDDQFSVERPDGSNFTLKIRSTKLEDSAMYFCARLGRNEQFFGPGTRLTVL.

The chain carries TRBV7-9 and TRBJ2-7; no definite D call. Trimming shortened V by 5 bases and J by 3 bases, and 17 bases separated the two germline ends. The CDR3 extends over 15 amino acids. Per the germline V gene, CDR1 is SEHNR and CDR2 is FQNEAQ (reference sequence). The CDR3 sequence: CASSLKGVFYYEQYF. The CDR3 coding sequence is TGTGCCAGCAGCCTTAAAGGTGTCTTCTACTACGAGCAGTACTTC.

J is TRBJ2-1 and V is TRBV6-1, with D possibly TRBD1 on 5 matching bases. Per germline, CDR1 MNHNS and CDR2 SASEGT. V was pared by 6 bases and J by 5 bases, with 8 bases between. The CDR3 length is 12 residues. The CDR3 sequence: CASRLTDNEQFF. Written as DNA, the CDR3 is TGTGCCAGCAGACTGACAGACAATGAGCAGTTCTTC.

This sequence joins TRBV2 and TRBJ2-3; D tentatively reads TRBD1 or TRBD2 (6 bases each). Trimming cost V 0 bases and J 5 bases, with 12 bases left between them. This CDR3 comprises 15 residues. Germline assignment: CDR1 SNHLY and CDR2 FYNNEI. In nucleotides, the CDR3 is TGTGCCAGCAGTGAAGCGTCACAGGGAGGAGATACGCAGTATTTT. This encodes CASSEASQGGDTQYF.

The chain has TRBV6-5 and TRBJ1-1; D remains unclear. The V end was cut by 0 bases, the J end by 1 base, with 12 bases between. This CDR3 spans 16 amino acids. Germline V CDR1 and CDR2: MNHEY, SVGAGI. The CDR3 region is CASSYSMLRKNTEAFF. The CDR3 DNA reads TGTGCCAGCAGTTACTCGATGCTGAGAAAGAACACTGAAGCTTTCTTT.

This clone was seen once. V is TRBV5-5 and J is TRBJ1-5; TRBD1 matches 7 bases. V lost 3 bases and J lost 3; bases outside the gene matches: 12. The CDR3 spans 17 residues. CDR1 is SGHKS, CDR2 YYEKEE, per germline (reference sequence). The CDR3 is CASSSAGGGGLNQPQHF. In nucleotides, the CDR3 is TGTGCCAGCAGCTCTGCAGGGGGAGGAGGGCTCAATCAGCCCCAGCATTTT. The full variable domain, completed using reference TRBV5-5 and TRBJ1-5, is DAGVTQSPTHLIKTRGQQVTLRCSPISGHKSVSWYQQVLGQGPQFIFQYYEKEERGRGNFPDRFSARQFPNYSSELNVNALLLGDSALYLCASSSAGGGGLNQPQHFGDGTRLSIL.

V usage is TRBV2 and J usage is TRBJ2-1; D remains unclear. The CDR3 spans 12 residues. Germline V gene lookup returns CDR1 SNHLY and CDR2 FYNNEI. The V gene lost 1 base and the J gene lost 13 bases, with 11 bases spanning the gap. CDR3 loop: CASSEGGENQFF. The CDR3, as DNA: TGTGCCAGCAGTGAAGGTGGTGAAAACCAGTTCTTC.

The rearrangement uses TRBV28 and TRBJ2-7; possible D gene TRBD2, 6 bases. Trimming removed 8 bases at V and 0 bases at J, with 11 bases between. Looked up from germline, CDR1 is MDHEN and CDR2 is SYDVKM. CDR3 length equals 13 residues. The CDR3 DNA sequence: TGTGCCAGCCACCTAGCGAGCTCCTACGAGCAGTACTTC. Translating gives CASHLASSYEQYF.

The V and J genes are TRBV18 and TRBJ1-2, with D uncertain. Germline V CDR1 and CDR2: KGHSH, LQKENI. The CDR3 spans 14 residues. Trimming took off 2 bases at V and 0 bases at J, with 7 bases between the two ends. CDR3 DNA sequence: TGTGCCAGCTCACCAGGAACACCTAACTATGGCTACACCTTC. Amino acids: CASSPGTPNYGYTF.

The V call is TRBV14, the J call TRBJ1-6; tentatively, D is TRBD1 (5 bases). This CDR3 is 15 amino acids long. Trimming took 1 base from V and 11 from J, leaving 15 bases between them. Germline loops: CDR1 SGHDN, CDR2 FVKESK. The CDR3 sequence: CASSQGGTWGTPLHF. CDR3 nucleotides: TGTGCCAGCAGCCAAGGCGGGACCTGGGGTACACCCCTCCACTTT.

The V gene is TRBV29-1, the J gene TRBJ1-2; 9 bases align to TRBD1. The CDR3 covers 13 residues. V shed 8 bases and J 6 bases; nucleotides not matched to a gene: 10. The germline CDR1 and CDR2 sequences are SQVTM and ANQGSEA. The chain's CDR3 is CSTSDRGPDGYTF. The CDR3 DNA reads TGCAGCACTTCGGACAGGGGACCGGATGGCTACACCTTC.

This CDR3 reads CASSLRPVGGYEDTF. CDR3 sequence (DNA): TGTGCCAGCAGTTTAAGGCCCGTAGGGGGCTATGAGGACACCTTC. The V call is TRBV28, the J call TRBJ1-2, with 7 bases fitting TRBD1. V gave up 2 bases and J gave up 12 bases; unmatched junction bases: 15. CDR1 MDHEN and CDR2 SYDVKM come from the germline V gene. The CDR3 spans 15 residues.

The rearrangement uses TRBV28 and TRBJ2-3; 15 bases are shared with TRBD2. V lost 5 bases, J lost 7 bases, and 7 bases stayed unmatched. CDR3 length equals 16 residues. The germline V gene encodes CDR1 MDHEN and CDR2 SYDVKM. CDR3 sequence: CASSPGLAGGQNTQYF. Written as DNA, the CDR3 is TGTGCCAGCAGTCCCGGACTAGCGGGAGGGCAAAATACGCAGTATTTT.

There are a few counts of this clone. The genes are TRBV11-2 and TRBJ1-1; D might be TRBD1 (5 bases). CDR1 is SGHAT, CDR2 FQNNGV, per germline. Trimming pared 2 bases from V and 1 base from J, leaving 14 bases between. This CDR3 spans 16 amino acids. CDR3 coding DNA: TGTGCCAGCAGCTTAAGGATGGGGGAGAGGAACACTGAAGCTTTCTTT. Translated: CASSLRMGERNTEAFF.

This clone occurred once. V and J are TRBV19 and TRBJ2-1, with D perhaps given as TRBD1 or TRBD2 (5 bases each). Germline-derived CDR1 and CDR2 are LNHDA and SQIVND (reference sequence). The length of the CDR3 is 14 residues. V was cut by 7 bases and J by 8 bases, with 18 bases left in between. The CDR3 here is CASTSGTTLHEQFF. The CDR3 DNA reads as TGTGCCAGTACCTCCGGGACCACTTTACATGAGCAGTTCTTC.

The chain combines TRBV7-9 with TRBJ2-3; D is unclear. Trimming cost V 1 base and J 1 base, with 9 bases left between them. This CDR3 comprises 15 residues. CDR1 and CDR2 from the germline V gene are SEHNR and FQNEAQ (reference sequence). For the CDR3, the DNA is TGTGCCAGCAGCTTAGAACTCGGTCGCACAGATACGCAGTATTTT. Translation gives CASSLELGRTDTQYF.

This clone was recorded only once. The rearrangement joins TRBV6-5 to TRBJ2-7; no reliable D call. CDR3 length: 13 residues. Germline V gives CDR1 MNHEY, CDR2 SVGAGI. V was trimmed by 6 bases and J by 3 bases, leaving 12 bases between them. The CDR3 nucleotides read TGTGCCAGCAGCCGGAACAGAGACTACGAGCAGTACTTC. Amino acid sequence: CASSRNRDYEQYF.

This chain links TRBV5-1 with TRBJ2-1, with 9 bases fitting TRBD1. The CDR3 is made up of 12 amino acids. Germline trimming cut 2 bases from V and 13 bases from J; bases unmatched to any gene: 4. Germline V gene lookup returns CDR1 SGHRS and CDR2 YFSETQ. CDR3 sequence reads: CASSFGQGIQFF. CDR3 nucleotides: TGCGCCAGCAGCTTCGGACAGGGGATCCAGTTCTTC.